This entry is about one T cell receptor beta chain. Germline V gene data show CDR1 as SGHTA and CDR2 as FQGNSA. The germline V and J ends were trimmed by 4 bases and 2 bases, with 8 bases remaining between them. CDR3 size: 14 residues. This specimen comes from a study of T cell clones after liver transplantation. TCRdb keeps only in-frame clones here, not all; method: immunoSEQ multiplex PCR. In the table there are about 120,000 clones, about nine tenths of which are singletons. This specimen was CD4+ T cells from blood, taken 12 months after liver transplant. This chain connects TRBV7-2 to TRBJ1-4; no clear D gene. This TCR was sampled from a human patient who received a liver transplant. The graft donor may have given rise to some T cells. The CDR3 DNA is TGTGCCAGCAGCTCGGGAGGGACTAATGAAAAACTGTTTTTT. This gives the protein CASSSGGTNEKLFF. Drawing the rest from reference TRBV7-2 and TRBJ1-4, the complete variable domain is GAGVSQSPSNKVTEKGKDVELRCDPISGHTALYWYRQSLGQGLEFLIYFQGNSAPDKSGLPSDRFSAERTGGSVSTLTIQRTQQEDSAVYLCASSSGGTNEKLFFGSGTQLSVL.